This T cell receptor (beta chain) was recorded in a study of neurological immune-mediated disorders. In every sequencing run, more than 170 million TCR-beta sequences were generated from 15-18 subjects. TCRdb reprocessed the 5' RACE reads via MiXCR and lists one record per CDR3 protein. The sample has just under 45,000 distinct CDR3 sequences, about 13% seen once. Study findings and constraints: TCR clonal expansion peaked in HTLV-1-associated myelopathy patients and was lowest in multiple sclerosis patients.

The CDR3 extends over 18 amino acids. CDR1 and CDR2 from the germline V gene are SGHVS and FQNEAQ. Germline trimming cut 2 bases from V and 7 bases from J; bases unmatched to any gene: 16. The sample holds many counts of this clonotype. Its specificity is not known. The sequencing sample was made of PBMCs. The receptor was isolated from a female donor in good health. The chain recombines TRBV7-8 with TRBJ2-5, with 10 bases aligning to TRBD1. As DNA, the CDR3 is TGTGCCAGCAGCTTAAAACCCGGGACAGGGGACCGCCCTGGGACCCAGTACTTC. It specifies CASSLKPGTGDRPGTQYF.